The rows below give T cell receptor beta chains drawn from one sample of a study of OX40 agonist ivuxolimab in advanced cancers. Produced via immunoSEQ multiplex PCR; TCRdb's table is partial and in-frame only. Of some 70,000 clones listed, about nine tenths were seen once; the top ten hold around 2.8%. The starting material was CD4+ or CD8+ T cells sorted from blood, obtained in a trial of the OX40 agonist ivuxolimab. These receptor sequences come from an adult with an advanced solid tumor such as melanoma, head and neck, liver or kidney cancer. CDR3s include the opening cysteine and the closing phenylalanine or tryptophan. Each record gives: V gene, D gene, J gene, clone size, CDR3 protein, CDR3 DNA. A D gene is named only where the DNA matches it firmly. Clone sizes are given selectively: once, few, many, or a class where the clone is expanded.

>TRBV6-1|.|TRBJ2-5|.
CASSEEPRMQETQYF
TGTGCCAGCAGTGAAGAACCGCGCATGCAAGAGACCCAGTACTTC
>TRBV7-9|.|TRBJ2-2|.
CASSLSRPVLNTGELFF
TGTGCCAGCAGCTTATCCCGACCCGTCCTAAACACCGGGGAGCTGTTTTTT
>TRBV27|.|TRBJ2-3|.
CASTRGPSSTDTQYF
TGTGCCAGCACCAGGGGCCCGAGTAGCACAGATACGCAGTATTTT
>TRBV6-6|.|TRBJ1-1|.
CASSYSPRVNTEAFF
TGTGCCAGCAGTTACTCGCCAAGGGTGAACACTGAAGCTTTCTTT
>TRBV2|.|TRBJ1-5|.
CASSEQFNQPQHF
TGTGCCAGCAGTGAACAGTTCAATCAGCCCCAGCATTTT
>TRBV4-3|.|TRBJ2-5|.
CASSQARWETQYF
TGCGCCAGCAGCCAAGCGCGTTGGGAGACCCAGTACTTC
>TRBV18|.|TRBJ2-3|.
CASSSDLRSTDTQYF
TGTGCCAGCTCCTCGGACTTACGGAGCACAGATACGCAGTATTTT
>TRBV4-2|.|TRBJ1-1|.
CASSQDGAGRVTEAFF
TGTGCCAGCAGCCAAGATGGAGCAGGACGGGTCACTGAAGCTTTCTTT
>TRBV25-1|TRBD2|TRBJ2-1|.
CASSLAGGAMGQFF
TGTGCCAGCAGCCTAGCGGGGGGGGCTATGGGGCAGTTCTTC
>TRBV30|.|TRBJ2-7|.
CAWSERYEQYF
TGTGCCTGGAGTGAAAGGTACGAGCAGTACTTC
>TRBV29-1|TRBD1|TRBJ1-2|.
CSGSQGDYGYTF
TGCAGCGGTTCACAGGGGGACTATGGCTACACCTTC
>TRBV20-1|.|TRBJ1-1|.
CSAAGYGEAFF
TGCAGTGCGGCAGGGTATGGTGAAGCTTTCTTT
>TRBV7-6|TRBD1|TRBJ2-1|.
CASSPWTGELGEQFF
TGTGCCAGCAGCCCCTGGACAGGGGAGTTAGGTGAGCAGTTCTTC
>TRBV9|TRBD2|TRBJ2-5|.
CASSVPQGGGAETQYF
TGTGCCAGCAGCGTGCCCCAGGGCGGGGGGGCCGAGACCCAGTACTTC
>TRBV12-1|.|TRBJ1-2|.
CASPAGNNYGYTF
TGTGCCAGCCCCGCAGGGAACAACTATGGCTACACCTTC
>TRBV28|.|TRBJ1-1|.
CASSTTGNTEAFF
TGTGCCAGCAGTACCACAGGGAACACTGAAGCTTTCTTT
>TRBV4-1|.|TRBJ1-2|few
CASSQSQGRTWGPTSTMVSYTF
TGCGCCAGCAGCCAATCCCAGGGGAGGACTTGGGGCCCCACTTCAACTATGGTTAGCTACACCTTC
>TRBV19|TRBD2|TRBJ2-1|once
CASSRIGLAGGYNEQFF
TGTGCCAGTAGTCGTATTGGTCTAGCGGGGGGTTACAATGAGCAGTTCTTC
>TRBV4-1|.|TRBJ1-2|.
CASSLGRGVSGYTF
TGCGCCAGCAGCCTCGGGAGGGGGGTTAGCGGCTACACCTTC
>TRBV11-3|.|TRBJ2-7|.
CASSLGPTYEQYF
TGTGCCAGCAGCTTAGGGCCTACATACGAGCAGTACTTC
>TRBV11-2|TRBD2|TRBJ2-5|.
CASSLQRGNQETQYF
TGTGCCAGCAGCTTACAGCGGGGGAACCAAGAGACCCAGTACTTC
>TRBV6-6|.|TRBJ2-5|.
CASSSDVWGETQYF
TGTGCCAGCAGTTCGGACGTGTGGGGAGAGACCCAGTACTTC
>TRBV27|TRBD2|TRBJ2-7|once
CASGSWRGAIYEQYF
TGTGCCAGCGGGTCGTGGCGGGGGGCTATCTACGAGCAGTACTTC
>TRBV27|.|TRBJ1-1|.
CASSFPGKNTEAFF
TGTGCCAGCAGTTTCCCCGGGAAGAACACTGAAGCTTTCTTT
>TRBV18|TRBD1|TRBJ2-7|.
CASKQGARSYEQYF
TGTGCCAGTAAACAGGGGGCGAGGTCCTACGAGCAGTACTTC
>TRBV5-1|.|TRBJ1-4|.
CASSKQGLNEKLFF
TGCGCCAGCAGCAAACAGGGACTAAATGAAAAACTGTTTTTT
>TRBV9|TRBD2|TRBJ2-3|.
CATATSGDLSTDTQYF
TGTGCCACGGCGACTAGCGGGGACCTCAGCACAGATACGCAGTATTTT
>TRBV7-9|.|TRBJ2-4|.
CASSLGSLKDGAKNIQYF
TGTGCCAGCAGCTTAGGGTCCCTGAAGGATGGGGCCAAAAACATTCAGTACTTC
>TRBV18|TRBD1|TRBJ2-6|.
CASSPLTGAAGANVLTF
TGTGCCAGCTCACCACTGACAGGGGCGGCAGGGGCCAACGTCCTGACTTTC
>TRBV7-3|TRBD1|TRBJ2-5|.
CASSFDRGGMETQYF
TGTGCCAGCAGCTTTGACAGGGGCGGTATGGAGACCCAGTACTTC
>TRBV19|.|TRBJ1-2|.
CASTTGRQVYYGYTF
TGTGCCAGTACCACAGGGAGGCAGGTCTACTATGGCTACACCTTC
>TRBV4-3|.|TRBJ1-4|.
CASRPHPTGYNEKLFF
TGCGCCAGCAGACCTCATCCCACAGGGTATAATGAAAAACTGTTTTTT
>TRBV5-1|.|TRBJ2-7|.
CASSLVGASSSYEQYF
TGCGCCAGCAGCTTGGTAGGGGCATCGAGCTCCTACGAGCAGTACTTC
>TRBV7-8|.|TRBJ2-7|.
CASKTRDTYYEQYF
TGTGCCAGCAAAACCCGGGACACATACTACGAGCAGTACTTC
>TRBV5-6|.|TRBJ2-1|.
CASSLGQGGWNEQFF
TGTGCCAGCAGCTTGGGGCAGGGTGGATGGAATGAGCAGTTCTTC
>TRBV7-3|.|TRBJ1-2|.
CASSLDRSPLRDYTF
TGTGCCAGCAGCCTCGACAGGAGCCCCCTTCGTGACTACACCTTC
>TRBV7-2|.|TRBJ2-7|.
CASSLGKAGMNYEQYF
TGTGCCAGCAGCTTAGGGAAGGCGGGGATGAACTACGAGCAGTACTTC
>TRBV27|.|TRBJ2-2|.
CASSFASGTPGELFF
TGTGCCAGCAGTTTTGCCTCAGGGACGCCCGGGGAGCTGTTTTTT
>TRBV6-1|TRBD1|TRBJ1-5|.
CASSAATGDDQPQHF
TGTGCCAGCAGCGCGGCCACAGGGGATGATCAGCCCCAGCATTTT
>TRBV7-8|.|TRBJ1-2|few
CASSLGRDGYTF
TGTGCCAGCAGCTTAGGCAGGGATGGCTACACCTTC
>TRBV28|.|TRBJ2-5|.
CASSPTELLLETQYF
TGTGCCAGCAGTCCGACAGAGTTACTTTTAGAGACCCAGTACTTC
>TRBV27|.|TRBJ1-2|few
CASSFWGSGYGYTF
TGTGCCAGCAGTTTTTGGGGTTCCGGCTATGGCTACACCTTC
>TRBV7-9|TRBD1|TRBJ1-4|.
CASASNRDRTNEKLFF
TGTGCCAGCGCGTCAAATCGGGACAGAACTAATGAAAAACTGTTTTTT
>TRBV10-3|.|TRBJ2-1|.
CAISEIVEYNEQFF
TGTGCCATCAGTGAGATCGTAGAGTACAATGAGCAGTTCTTC
>TRBV30|.|TRBJ2-5|few
CAWNPLLQGMETQYF
TGTGCCTGGAACCCCCTTTTGCAGGGGATGGAGACCCAGTACTTC
>TRBV19|TRBD2|TRBJ2-3|.
CASTPGGEGYTQYF
TGTGCCAGTACCCCTGGGGGGGAGGGGTATACGCAGTATTTT
>TRBV10-3|.|TRBJ2-7|.
CAISELTYEQYF
TGTGCCATCAGTGAGTTAACGTACGAGCAGTACTTC
>TRBV28|.|TRBJ1-1|.
CASSLWAKSDTEAFF
TGTGCCAGCAGTTTATGGGCCAAGTCCGACACTGAAGCTTTCTTT
>TRBV7-2|.|TRBJ1-1|.
CASSPLAGANTEAFF
TGTGCCAGCAGCCCACTAGCCGGAGCGAACACTGAAGCTTTCTTT
>TRBV28|.|TRBJ1-2|.
CASTLRSAVDGYTF
TGTGCCAGCACCCTGCGGTCAGCGGTCGATGGCTACACCTTC
>TRBV7-9|.|TRBJ1-5|.
CASSREGGNQPQHF
TGTGCCAGCAGCCGTGAGGGGGGCAATCAGCCCCAGCATTTT
>TRBV7-3|TRBD2|TRBJ2-1|.
CASSPGTSGGNEQFF
TGTGCCAGCAGCCCCGGGACTAGCGGGGGGAATGAGCAGTTCTTC